Here is one T cell receptor (beta chain) with its context. The antigen is undetermined. The protocol was immunoSEQ multiplex PCR, while the TCRdb copy is restricted to in-frame clones and leaves out a portion. This sample has fewer than 6,500 clones; less than 65% occur once, and the top ten carry 44%. This record comes from a study of CD8 T cell repertoires and HIV-1 epitope variants. Study as a whole: Twenty-five autologous and known Gag and Nef epitope variant peptides each stimulated T cells separately. 1M T cells were kept uncultured as a baseline. T cells were cultured for about 9 days with cytokines added on days 3 and 7. Study-wide results and caveats: This assay reports beta chains of antigen-expanded cells, not T cell function.

The V and J ends lost 6 bases and 6 bases, in that order; junction bases with no gene match: 1. This CDR3 spans 14 amino acids. Looked up from germline, CDR1 is MNHNS and CDR2 is SASEGT. Sequenced material: cultured CD8+ T cells derived from PBMCs. This chain connects TRBV6-1 to TRBJ2-2; 13 positions agree with TRBD2. This TCR was recovered from a male donor with HIV. CDR3 DNA: TGTGCCAGCAGCGGACTAGCGGGAGCCGGGGAGCTGTTTTTT. This sequence encodes CASSGLAGAGELFF.